Sequencing of this T cell receptor (beta chain) was carried out in a study of T cell responses to AZD1222 COVID-19 vaccine. Some clones are missing from TCRdb's copy, which holds only in-frame ones; the method was immunoSEQ multiplex PCR. Of about 92,000 clones in the sample, about 90% were seen once. Per the germline V gene, CDR1 is KGHDR and CDR2 is SFDVKD. The CDR3 contains 15 residues. Trimming pared 3 bases from V and 2 bases from J, leaving 9 bases between. The starting material was peripheral blood, obtained on day 0 of AZD1222 vaccination. The TCR sequence derives from an adult in good health. This chain joins TRBV24-1 and TRBJ2-2; the D gene is possibly TRBD1 (5 bases). The CDR3 loop reads CATSDPTANTGELFF. For the CDR3, the DNA is TGTGCCACCAGTGATCCGACAGCTAACACCGGGGAGCTGTTTTTT.